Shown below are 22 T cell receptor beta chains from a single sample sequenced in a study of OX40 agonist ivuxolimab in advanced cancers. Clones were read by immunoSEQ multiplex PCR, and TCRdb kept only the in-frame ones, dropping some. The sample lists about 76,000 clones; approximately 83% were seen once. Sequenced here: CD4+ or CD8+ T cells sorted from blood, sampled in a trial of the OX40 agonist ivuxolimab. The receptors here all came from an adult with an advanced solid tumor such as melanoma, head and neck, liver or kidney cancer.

CDR3 amino acids: CASSLGSGSETQYF. The DNA of the CDR3 is TGTGCCAGCAGTTTAGGTAGCGGGAGTGAGACCCAGTACTTC. The genes are TRBV27 and TRBJ2-5; 9 bases agree with TRBD2. Germline loops: CDR1 MNHEY, CDR2 SMNVEV (reference sequence). CDR3 length: 14 residues. After removal of 2 bases from V and 5 bases from J, the junction contained 3 bases not matched to a gene.

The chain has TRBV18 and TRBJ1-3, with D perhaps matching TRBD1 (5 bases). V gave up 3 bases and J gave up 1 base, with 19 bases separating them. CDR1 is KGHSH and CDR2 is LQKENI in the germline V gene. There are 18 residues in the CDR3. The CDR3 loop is CASSPKDTTQGSGNTIYF. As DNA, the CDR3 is TGTGCCAGCTCACCGAAGGATACTACGCAGGGATCTGGAAACACCATATATTTT.

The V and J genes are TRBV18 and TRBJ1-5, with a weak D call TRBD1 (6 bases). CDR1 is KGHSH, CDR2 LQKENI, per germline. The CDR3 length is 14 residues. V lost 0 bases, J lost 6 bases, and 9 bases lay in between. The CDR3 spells CASSPPGAAQPQHF. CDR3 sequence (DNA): TGTGCCAGCTCACCACCGGGGGCGGCTCAGCCCCAGCATTTT.

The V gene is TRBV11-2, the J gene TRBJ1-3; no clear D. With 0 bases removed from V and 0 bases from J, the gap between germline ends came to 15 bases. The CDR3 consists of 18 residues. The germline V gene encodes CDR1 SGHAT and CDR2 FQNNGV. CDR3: CASSLDPGGMSSGNTIYF. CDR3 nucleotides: TGTGCCAGCAGCTTAGATCCGGGAGGGATGAGCTCTGGAAACACCATATATTTT.

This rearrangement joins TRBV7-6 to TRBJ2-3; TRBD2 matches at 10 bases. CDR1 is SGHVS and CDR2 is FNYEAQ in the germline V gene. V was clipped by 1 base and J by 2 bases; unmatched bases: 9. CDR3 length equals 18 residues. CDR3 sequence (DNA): TGTGCCAGCAGCTTAGTGGGGGGGGGACTAGCGAACACAGATACGCAGTATTTT. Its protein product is CASSLVGGGLANTDTQYF. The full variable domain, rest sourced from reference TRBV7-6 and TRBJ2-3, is GAGVSQSPRYKVTKRGQDVALRCDPISGHVSLYWYRQALGQGPEFLTYFNYEAQQDKSGLPNDRFSAERPEGSISTLTIQRTEQRDSAMYRCASSLVGGGLANTDTQYFGPGTRLTVL.

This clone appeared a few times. Written as DNA, the CDR3 is TGTGCCATCAGTGTTGGGAGGAGTGGCTACACCTTC. Encoded protein: CAISVGRSGYTF. The chain combines TRBV10-3 with TRBJ1-2; D is unresolved. Trimming pared 4 bases from V and 7 bases from J, leaving 10 bases between. This CDR3 contains 12 residues. CDR1 is ENHRY and CDR2 is SYGVKD in the germline V gene.

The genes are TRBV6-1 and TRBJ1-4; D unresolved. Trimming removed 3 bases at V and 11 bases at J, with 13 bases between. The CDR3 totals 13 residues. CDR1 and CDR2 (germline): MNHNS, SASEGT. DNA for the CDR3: TGTGCCAGCAGTGATGAAGGGCCCCTTAAACTGTTTTTT. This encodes CASSDEGPLKLFF.

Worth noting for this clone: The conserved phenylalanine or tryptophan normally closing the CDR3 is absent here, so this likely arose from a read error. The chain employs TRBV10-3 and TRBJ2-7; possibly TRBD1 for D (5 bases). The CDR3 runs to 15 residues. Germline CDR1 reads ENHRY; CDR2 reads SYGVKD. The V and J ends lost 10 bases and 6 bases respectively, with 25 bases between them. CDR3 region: CASSLKPSGFGEQYL. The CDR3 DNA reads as TGTGCCAGCAGCTTAAAACCTTCAGGGTTTGGCGAGCAGTACCTC.

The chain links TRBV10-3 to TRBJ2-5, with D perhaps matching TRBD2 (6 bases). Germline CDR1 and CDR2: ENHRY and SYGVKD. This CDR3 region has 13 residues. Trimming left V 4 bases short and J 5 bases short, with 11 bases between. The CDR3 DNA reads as TGTGCCATCAGTGTAGGCGGGACGGAGACCCAGTACTTC. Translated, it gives CAISVGGTETQYF.

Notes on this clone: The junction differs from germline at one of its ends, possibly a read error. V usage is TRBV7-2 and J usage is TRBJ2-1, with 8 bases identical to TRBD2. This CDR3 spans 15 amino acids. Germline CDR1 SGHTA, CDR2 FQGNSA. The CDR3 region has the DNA TGTGCCAGCAGCCCGGGAACTCCGGGTGGGACTAGTCCCCTCTTC. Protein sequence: CASSPGTPGGTSPLF.

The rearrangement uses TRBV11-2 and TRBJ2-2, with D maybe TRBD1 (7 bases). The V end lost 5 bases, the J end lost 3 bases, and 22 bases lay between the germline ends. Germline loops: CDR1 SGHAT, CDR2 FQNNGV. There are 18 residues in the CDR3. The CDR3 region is CASSRTGVRGFDTGELFF. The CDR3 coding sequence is TGTGCCAGCAGCCGCACAGGGGTTCGGGGGTTTGACACCGGGGAGCTGTTTTTT.

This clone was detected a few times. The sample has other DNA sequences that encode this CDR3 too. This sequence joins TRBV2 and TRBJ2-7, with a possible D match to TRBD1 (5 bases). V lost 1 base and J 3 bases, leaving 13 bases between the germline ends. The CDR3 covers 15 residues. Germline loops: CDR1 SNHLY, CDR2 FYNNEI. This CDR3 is CASSEGQGGLYEQYF. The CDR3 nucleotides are TGTGCCAGCAGTGAAGGGCAGGGTGGTCTCTACGAGCAGTACTTC.

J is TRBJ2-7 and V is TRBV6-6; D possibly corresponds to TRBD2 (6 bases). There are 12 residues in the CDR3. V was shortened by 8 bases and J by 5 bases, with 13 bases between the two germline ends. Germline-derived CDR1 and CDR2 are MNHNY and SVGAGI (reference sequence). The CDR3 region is CASRVGSDEQYF. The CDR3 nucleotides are TGTGCCAGCCGGGTCGGGAGCGACGAGCAGTACTTC.

The CDR3 DNA reads TGTGCCAGCAGTAAAGGGAGCTCTGGGGCCAACGTCCTGACTTTC. Residues: CASSKGSSGANVLTF. V usage is TRBV27 and J usage is TRBJ2-6, with D possibly being TRBD2 (5 bases). Trimming pared 5 bases from V and 0 bases from J, leaving 8 bases between. Germline V gene sequence: CDR1 MNHEY, CDR2 SMNVEV (reference sequence). CDR3 size: 15 residues.

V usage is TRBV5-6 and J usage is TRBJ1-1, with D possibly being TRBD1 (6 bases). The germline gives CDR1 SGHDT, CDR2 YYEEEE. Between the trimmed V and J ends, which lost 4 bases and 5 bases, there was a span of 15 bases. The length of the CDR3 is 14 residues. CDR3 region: CASSPQGGGTEAFF. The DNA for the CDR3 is TGTGCCAGCAGCCCACAGGGTGGAGGGACTGAAGCTTTCTTT.

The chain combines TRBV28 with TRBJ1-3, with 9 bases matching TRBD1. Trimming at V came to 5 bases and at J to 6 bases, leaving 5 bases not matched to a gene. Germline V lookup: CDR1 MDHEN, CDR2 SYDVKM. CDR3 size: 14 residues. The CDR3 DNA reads TGTGCCAGCAGTGAACAGGGGGCGCAAAACACCATATATTTT. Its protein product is CASSEQGAQNTIYF.

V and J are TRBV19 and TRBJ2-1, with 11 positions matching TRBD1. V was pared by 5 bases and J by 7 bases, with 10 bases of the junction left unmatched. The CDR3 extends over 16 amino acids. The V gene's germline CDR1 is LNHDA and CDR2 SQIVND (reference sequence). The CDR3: CASSFADRGLWNEQFF. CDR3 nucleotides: TGTGCCAGTAGTTTCGCGGACAGGGGGCTTTGGAATGAGCAGTTCTTC.

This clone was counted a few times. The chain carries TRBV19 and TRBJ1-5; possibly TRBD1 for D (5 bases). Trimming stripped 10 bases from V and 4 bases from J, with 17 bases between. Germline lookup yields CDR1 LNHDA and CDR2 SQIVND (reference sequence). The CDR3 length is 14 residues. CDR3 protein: CATNRGTGNQPQHF. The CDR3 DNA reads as TGTGCCACTAACCGAGGGACGGGGAATCAGCCCCAGCATTTT.

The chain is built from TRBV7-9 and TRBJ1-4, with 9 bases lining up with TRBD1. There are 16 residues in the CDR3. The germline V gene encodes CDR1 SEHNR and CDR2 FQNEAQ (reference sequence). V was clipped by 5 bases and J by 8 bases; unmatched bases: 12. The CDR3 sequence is CASSPYRGTGKEKLFF. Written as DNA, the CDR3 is TGTGCCAGCAGCCCATACCGCGGGACAGGGAAGGAAAAACTGTTTTTT. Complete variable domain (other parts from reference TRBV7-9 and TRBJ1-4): DTGVSQNPRHKITKRGQNVTFRCDPISEHNRLYWYRQTLGQGPEFLTYFQNEAQLEKSRLLSDRFSAERPKGSFSTLEIQRTEQGDSAMYLCASSPYRGTGKEKLFFGSGTQLSVL.

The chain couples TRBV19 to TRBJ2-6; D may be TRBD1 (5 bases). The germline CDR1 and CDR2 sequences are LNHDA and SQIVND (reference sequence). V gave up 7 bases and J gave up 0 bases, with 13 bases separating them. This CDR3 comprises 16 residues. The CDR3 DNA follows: TGTGCCAGTACCTGGGGCTTCCTCTCTGGGGCCAACGTCCTGACTTTC. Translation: CASTWGFLSGANVLTF.

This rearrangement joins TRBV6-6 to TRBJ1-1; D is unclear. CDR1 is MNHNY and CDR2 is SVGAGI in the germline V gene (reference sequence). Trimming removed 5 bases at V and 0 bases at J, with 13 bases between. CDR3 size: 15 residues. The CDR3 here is CASSGERTLNTEAFF. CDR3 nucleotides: TGTGCCAGCAGTGGGGAGAGGACTCTGAACACTGAAGCTTTCTTT.

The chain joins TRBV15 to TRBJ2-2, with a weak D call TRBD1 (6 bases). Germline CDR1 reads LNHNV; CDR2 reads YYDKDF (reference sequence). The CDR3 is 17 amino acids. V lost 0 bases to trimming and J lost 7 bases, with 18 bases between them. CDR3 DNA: TGTGCCACCAGCAGAGAATGGTCAGGGGTTGGGGGCGGGGAGCTGTTTTTT. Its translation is CATSREWSGVGGGELFF.